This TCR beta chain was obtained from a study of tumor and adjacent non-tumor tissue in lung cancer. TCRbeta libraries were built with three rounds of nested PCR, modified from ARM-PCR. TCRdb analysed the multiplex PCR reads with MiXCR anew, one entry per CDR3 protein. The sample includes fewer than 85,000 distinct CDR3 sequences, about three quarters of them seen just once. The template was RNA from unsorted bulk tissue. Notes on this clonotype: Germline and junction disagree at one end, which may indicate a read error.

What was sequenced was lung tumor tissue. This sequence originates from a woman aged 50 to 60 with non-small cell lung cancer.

The CDR3 DNA reads as TGCGCCAGCAGCATGGACGGGTGGGCCTATGGCTACATCTTC. This sequence encodes CASSMDGWAYGYIF. V usage is TRBV5-1 and J usage is TRBJ1-2; D is unresolved. Germline V gene data show CDR1 as SGHRS and CDR2 as YFSETQ. The CDR3 contains 14 residues.